This paragraph reports one TCR beta chain. This receptor's antigen is unknown. There are no base qualities to consult, and no much larger clone falls within one base. TCR CDR3 regions were amplified from genomic DNA by multiplex PCR using the deep immunoSEQ assay. Genomic DNA extracted from each cell subset was distributed evenly over all wells of several immunoSEQ 96-well plates, and each plate served as one replicate. Each replicate PCR for sorted subsets received around 0.2 ug genomic DNA, equal to about 30,000 T cell genomes. The purified libraries were quantified using a Qubit 3.0 fluorometer, sized with a Bioanalyzer 2100, and then quantified again using the KAPA Library Quantification kit. Every immunoSEQ 96-well plate was sequenced on a dedicated single-read 150-cycle Illumina NextSeq 550 flow cell. The published analysis was carried out like this. Because the immunoSEQ output held only junctional sequences and lacked quality scores, the filtering could not match the filtering applied to full-length reads. To assign V/J genes and CDR3, sequences were annotated against IMGT germline references using PyIR, a Python wrapper for IgBLAST v1.9. Any read was removed if the V/J assignment was weak (E-value above 1e-6), the CDR3 was missing, or the read contained stop codons, out-of-frame junctions, or ambiguous translated residues. A V3J clonotype was defined by an identical inferred V gene, J gene, and CDR3 amino acid sequence. To compute the percentage overlap between repertoires, the number of shared unique clonotypes was divided by the size of the smaller repertoire. Richness of each repertoire was evaluated using RTK rarefaction, the Chao1 estimator, and Recon v2.1 estimates of unobserved clonotypes. Generation probabilities were computed with OLGA for all TCRbeta clonotypes obtained by the gDNA method from several donors. This is the immuneACCESS table as TCRdb keeps it, with only in-frame sequences that have V and J called. A part of the clones is gone; compared with another copy, unresolved V genes explain less than half, and the rest is unexplained. That table supplies the V and J calls and clone size; D and trimming were determined from the DNA. This sample is represented by a few million clones; roughly 92% of them were singletons. The top ten clonotypes cover roughly 0.15% of the sample.

The data are from a study of shared clonotypes between healthy human individuals (dated by TCRdb to about 2020). In the study overall: The cohort comprised a couple of women and a few men aged 18 to 49 years. Libraries were prepared and TCR repertoires were sequenced by different laboratories using diverse techniques, in order to increase sequencing depth and limit assay-specific biases. For each donor, three plates each were used for CD4 naive and CD4 memory, two plates were used for CD8 naive, and one plate was used for CD8 memory. Blood TCR repertoires of about five healthy adults were deeply sequenced to estimate repertoire size and the extent of clonotype sharing between individuals. Leukapheresis yielded between about 0.85 and 10 billion PBMCs per donor. General findings and caveats noted by the study authors: Compared with non-shared clonotypes, the clonotypes found in all four sorted-subset donors had higher generation probabilities. Naive subsets generally had larger estimated clonotype richness than memory subsets did. Based on pairwise subsampling, the degree of clonotype sharing among donors was expected to be affected by sequencing depth. Because the study included a small number of donors, the genetic and exposure-history diversity represented was limited. Only blood was sampled, and tissue TCR repertoires likely differ from those in blood. Approximately 5% of naive CD4, 3.5% of naive CD8, roughly 2.5% of memory CD4, and more than 0.35% of memory CD8 clonotypes were shared across several donors. Even with the large sequencing depth, rarefaction of the sorted-subset datasets indicated that sequencing was incomplete.

V is reduced by 1 base and J by 4 bases, leaving a spacing of 7 bases between them. From its cysteine to its phenylalanine, the CDR3 spans 13 amino acids. Just the 39-base CDR3 DNA is kept, in frame starting at base 1. The germline V gene provides CDR1 MGHRA and CDR2 YSYEKL. Donors were healthy HIV-negative adults with no recently reported acute infections or vaccinations. Every donor was a Caucasian adult residing in Nashville, Tennessee, USA. CD4+ T cells were enriched through magnetic negative selection, after which naive cells were positively selected on CD45RA and the remaining negative fraction served as the memory subset. After blood collection by leukapheresis, PBMCs were isolated using Ficoll-Histopaque density gradient centrifugation and then cryopreserved in the vapor phase of liquid nitrogen. Purity and quantity of every magnetically sorted T cell population were checked by analytical flow cytometry. Genomic DNA was isolated from each sorted fraction and quantified by UV absorbance on a Nanodrop 2000c.

Here the chain combines TRBV4-1 and TRBJ2-5; the D segment cannot be called with confidence. This receptor was taken from a man aged 18 to 29 in good health. Sequences were obtained from naive CD4+ T cells sorted from blood. What this sample's cell subset or site label stands for: CD45RA+ positively selected. The CDR3 reads CASSQVSPETQYF. The base sequence is TGCGCCAGCAGCCAAGTATCGCCAGAGACCCAGTACTTC.